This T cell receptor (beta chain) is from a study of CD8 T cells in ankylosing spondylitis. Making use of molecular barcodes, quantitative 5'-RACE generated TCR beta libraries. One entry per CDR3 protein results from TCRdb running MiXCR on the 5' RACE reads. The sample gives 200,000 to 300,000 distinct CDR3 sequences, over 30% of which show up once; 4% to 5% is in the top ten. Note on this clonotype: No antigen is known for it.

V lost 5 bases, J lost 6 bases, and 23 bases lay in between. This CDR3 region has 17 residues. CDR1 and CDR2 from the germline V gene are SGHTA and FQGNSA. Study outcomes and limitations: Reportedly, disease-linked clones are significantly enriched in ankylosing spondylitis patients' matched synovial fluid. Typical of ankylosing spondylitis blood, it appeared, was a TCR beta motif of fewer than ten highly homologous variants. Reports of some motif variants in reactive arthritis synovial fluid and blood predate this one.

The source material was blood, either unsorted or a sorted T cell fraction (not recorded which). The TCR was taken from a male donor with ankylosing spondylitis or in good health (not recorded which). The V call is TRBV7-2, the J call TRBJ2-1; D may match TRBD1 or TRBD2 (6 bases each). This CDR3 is CASSPGGGQGRLNEQFF. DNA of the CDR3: TGTGCCAGCAGCCCCGGTGGGGGGCAGGGTAGACTCAATGAGCAGTTCTTC. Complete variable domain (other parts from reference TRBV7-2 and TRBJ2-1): GAGVSQSPSNKVTEKGKDVELRCDPISGHTALYWYRQSLGQGLEFLIYFQGNSAPDKSGLPSDRFSAERTGGSVSTLTIQRTQQEDSAVYLCASSPGGGQGRLNEQFFGPGTRLTVL.